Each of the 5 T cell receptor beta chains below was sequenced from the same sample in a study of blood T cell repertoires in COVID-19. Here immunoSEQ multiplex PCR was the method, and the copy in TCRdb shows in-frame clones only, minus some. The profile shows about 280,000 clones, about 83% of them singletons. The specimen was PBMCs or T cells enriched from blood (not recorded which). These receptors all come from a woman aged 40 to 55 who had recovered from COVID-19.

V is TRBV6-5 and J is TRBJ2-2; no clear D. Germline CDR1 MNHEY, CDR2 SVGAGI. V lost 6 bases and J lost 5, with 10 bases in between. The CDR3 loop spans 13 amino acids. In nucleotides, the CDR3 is TGTGCCAGCAGGAGTGTAAGAACCGGGGAGCTGTTTTTT. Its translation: CASRSVRTGELFF.

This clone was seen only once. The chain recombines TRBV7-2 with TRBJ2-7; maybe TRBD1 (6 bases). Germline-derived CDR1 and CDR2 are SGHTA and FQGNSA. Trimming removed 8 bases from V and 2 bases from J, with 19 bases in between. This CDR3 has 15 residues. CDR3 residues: CASRPWDIGTYEQYF. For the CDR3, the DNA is TGTGCCAGCCGTCCTTGGGACATCGGAACCTACGAGCAGTACTTC.

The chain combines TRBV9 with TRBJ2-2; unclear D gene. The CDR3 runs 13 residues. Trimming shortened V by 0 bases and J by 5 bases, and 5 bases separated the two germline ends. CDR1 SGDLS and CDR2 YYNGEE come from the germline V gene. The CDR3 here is CASSVDLTGELFF. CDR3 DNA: TGTGCCAGCAGCGTAGACTTAACCGGGGAGCTGTTTTTT.

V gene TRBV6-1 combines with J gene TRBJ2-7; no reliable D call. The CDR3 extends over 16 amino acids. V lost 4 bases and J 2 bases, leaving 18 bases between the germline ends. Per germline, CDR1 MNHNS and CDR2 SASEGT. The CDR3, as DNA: TGTGCCAGCAGTGCGAAAAGCTACGATCTAACCTACGAGCAGTACTTC. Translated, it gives CASSAKSYDLTYEQYF.

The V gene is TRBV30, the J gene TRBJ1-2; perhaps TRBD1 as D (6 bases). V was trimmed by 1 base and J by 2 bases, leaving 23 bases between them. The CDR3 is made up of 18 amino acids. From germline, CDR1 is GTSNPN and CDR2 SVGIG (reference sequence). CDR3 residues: CAWSAPPGVTVPNYGYTF. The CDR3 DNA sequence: TGTGCCTGGAGTGCACCCCCAGGGGTCACAGTCCCAAACTATGGCTACACCTTC.